The entry that follows covers one T cell receptor beta chain sequence. Its antigen is currently unknown. Using RNA transcripts as the source, TCR beta CDR3 regions were amplified. Primed by the HTBI set, a first-round RT-PCR was run on the TCR CDR3. From the multiplex PCR reads, TCRdb called clonotypes with MiXCR, one entry per CDR3 protein. This table holds 340,000 or so distinct CDR3 sequences, 21% found once. The germline V gene encodes CDR1 DFQATT and CDR2 SNEGSKA (reference sequence). This CDR3 comprises 14 residues. J was trimmed by 2 bases and V by 5 bases; bases with no gene match: 5. These data originate in a study of T cells in Graves' hyperthyroidism and ophthalmopathy. As for the study in general: The blood sample was taken at first diagnosis, before treatment began. Study-wide results and limits: In the blood, most expanded thyroid clonotypes above 0.001 appeared as well. By a 13 V-J model, ophthalmopathy was set apart from stable hyperthyroidism. The model forecast ophthalmopathy, anticipating it by a median about 7 months before onset.

This chain connects TRBV20-1 to TRBJ2-2, with 7 nucleotides matching TRBD2. The source is a woman aged 45-65 years with Graves' hyperthyroidism. Input material: blood. CDR3 loop: CSAPGLSNTGELFF. In DNA, the CDR3 is TGCAGTGCTCCGGGACTATCAAACACCGGGGAGCTGTTTTTT.